This T cell receptor (beta chain) stems from a study of cytomegalovirus exposure and HLA in healthy donors. Study background: Samples from HLA-typed donors yielded 85 million to 95 million unique TCRs in an early data release.

Primers for the PCR totalled 60 Vbeta and 13 Jbeta. The assay was immunoSEQ multiplex PCR, and TCRdb's table has in-frame clones only and misses some. The table shows under 200,000 clones, with approximately 62% occurring only once. The CDR3 totals 14 residues. The V gene lost 4 bases and the J gene lost 6 bases, with 11 bases spanning the gap. Germline V gene lookup returns CDR1 SGHKS and CDR2 YYEKEE (reference sequence). The chain joins TRBV5-5 to TRBJ1-6; no clear D. The sequencing sample was made of PBMCs. The receptor was derived from a man aged 45-65 years in good health and CMV-seronegative. CDR3 sequence reads: CASSLVQSNSPLHF. The CDR3 DNA is TGTGCCAGCAGCCTGGTCCAGTCTAATTCACCCCTCCACTTT. Looking up the rest from reference TRBV5-5 and TRBJ1-6 gives the full variable domain: DAGVTQSPTHLIKTRGQQVTLRCSPISGHKSVSWYQQVLGQGPQFIFQYYEKEERGRGNFPDRFSARQFPNYSSELNVNALLLGDSALYLCASSLVQSNSPLHFGNGTRLTVT.